These 25 T cell receptor beta chains were sequenced from one sample in a study of blood T cell repertoires in COVID-19 (dated by TCRdb to 2018 to 2020). Libraries came from the immunoSEQ multiplex PCR assay. As stored in TCRdb, this immuneACCESS dataset retains in-frame rearrangements with V and J assigned. A fraction of the clones does not appear; measured against another copy, unresolved V genes explain less than half of the discrepancy, and the remainder lacks a known reason. For this sample there are around 150,000 clones; 60% to 80% appear just once. The leading ten clones occupy approximately 2.8% of the sample. What was sequenced was peripheral blood. All receptors derive from a man between 65 and 79 years old with acute or convalescent COVID-19.

This clone has only one observation. One junction end does not reproduce the germline sequence, and a read error may be involved. The CDR3 loop reads CATSRDLGSLEYF. For the CDR3, the DNA is TGTGCCACCAGCAGAGATTTAGGCAGCCTAGAATACTTT. The gene calls are TRBV15 and TRBJ1-1; D is undetermined. Germline CDR1 is LNHNV and CDR2 is YYDKDF (reference sequence). This CDR3 has 13 residues.

The rearrangement uses TRBV6-5 and TRBJ1-5; possible D gene TRBD1, 5 bases. CDR1 MNHEY and CDR2 SVGAGI come from the germline V gene. The CDR3 runs to 13 residues. The chain's CDR3 is CAGGRQSNQPQHF. DNA of the CDR3: TGTGCGGGAGGGAGACAGAGCAATCAGCCCCAGCATTTT.

The genes are TRBV5-1 and TRBJ2-7; TRBD2 agrees at 10 bases. The CDR3 runs to 15 residues. V lost 5 bases to trimming and J lost 4 bases; unmatched junction nucleotides: 9. Germline V gives CDR1 SGHRS, CDR2 YFSETQ. In DNA, the CDR3 is TGCGCCAGCAGTCGCGCCGGGACTAGCGCATACGAGCAGTACTTC. This translates into CASSRAGTSAYEQYF.

This clone was detected only a few times. The chain joins TRBV19 to TRBJ1-3, with TRBD1 identical over 7 bases. The ends lost 7 bases at V and 2 bases at J; junction bases unmatched: 2. The CDR3 is 13 amino acids. Looked up from germline, CDR1 is LNHDA and CDR2 is SQIVND (reference sequence). The DNA of the CDR3 is TGTGCCAGTATTGGGACAGCTGGAAACACCATATATTTT. This sequence encodes CASIGTAGNTIYF.

This chain uses TRBV5-1 with TRBJ2-7; D unresolved. CDR1 SGHRS and CDR2 YFSETQ come from the germline V gene. V lost 1 base to trimming and J lost 3 bases, with 11 bases between them. This CDR3 spans 14 amino acids. CDR3 sequence: CASSLPGQVYEQYF. CDR3 coding DNA: TGCGCCAGCAGCTTGCCTGGTCAGGTCTACGAGCAGTACTTC.

The gene calls are TRBV19 and TRBJ2-7; 9 bases are shared with TRBD1. The CDR3 totals 13 residues. Germline V lookup: CDR1 LNHDA, CDR2 SQIVND (reference sequence). Trimming at V came to 7 bases and at J to 2 bases, leaving 3 bases not matched to a gene. The CDR3 loop reads CASTGQGTYEQYF. The DNA for the CDR3 is TGTGCCAGTACGGGACAGGGAACCTACGAGCAGTACTTC. Complete variable domain (other parts from reference TRBV19 and TRBJ2-7): DGGITQSPKYLFRKEGQNVTLSCEQNLNHDAMYWYRQDPGQGLRLIYYSQIVNDFQKGDIAEGYSVSREKKESFPLTVTSAQKNPTAFYLCASTGQGTYEQYFGPGTRLTVT.

The chain uses TRBV7-8 and TRBJ2-1; the match to TRBD1 covers 8 bases. The CDR3 runs to 15 residues. With 3 bases clipped from V and 2 bases from J, the junction kept 3 bases outside the gene matches. Germline CDR1 SGHVS, CDR2 FQNEAQ. CDR3 in DNA: TGTGCCAGCAGCTTTGGGGACAGGACCTACAATGAGCAGTTCTTC. As protein: CASSFGDRTYNEQFF.

This sequence joins TRBV19 and TRBJ2-2; D might be TRBD1 (5 bases). This CDR3 has 13 residues. The V and J ends lost 7 bases and 6 bases respectively, with 12 bases between them. CDR1 and CDR2 from the germline V gene are LNHDA and SQIVND (reference sequence). CDR3 protein: CASTQWGPGELFF. For the CDR3, the DNA is TGTGCCAGTACCCAGTGGGGCCCCGGGGAGCTGTTTTTT.

V gene TRBV5-1 combines with J gene TRBJ1-1, with D perhaps matching TRBD1 (6 bases). V was clipped by 3 bases and J by 1 base, with 10 bases between them. CDR1 is SGHRS, CDR2 YFSETQ, per germline. The CDR3 spans 14 residues. CDR3 protein: CASSSDSWNTEAFF. CDR3 DNA: TGCGCCAGCAGCTCGGACAGCTGGAACACTGAAGCTTTCTTT.

This chain connects TRBV10-3 to TRBJ1-6; weak D call: TRBD1 (5 bases). With 0 bases removed from V and 8 bases from J, the gap between germline ends came to 14 bases. This CDR3 contains 16 residues. Looked up from germline, CDR1 is ENHRY and CDR2 is SYGVKD. Here the CDR3 reads CAISESGAPRHSPLHF. The CDR3 DNA reads as TGTGCCATCAGTGAGTCAGGGGCCCCGAGGCATTCACCCCTCCACTTT.

The genes are TRBV11-2 and TRBJ2-7; no firm D call. With 0 bases removed from V and 1 base from J, the gap between germline ends came to 7 bases. Germline CDR1 reads SGHAT; CDR2 reads FQNNGV. The CDR3 length is 14 residues. This CDR3 reads CASSLETVSYEQYF. CDR3 nucleotide sequence: TGTGCCAGCAGCTTAGAAACTGTATCCTACGAGCAGTACTTC.

This clone was seen a handful of times. The chain is built from TRBV3-1 (or the pseudogene TRBV3-2) and TRBJ2-1; 8 bases align to TRBD2. The CDR3 spans 13 residues. The V and J ends lost 4 bases and 8 bases, in that order; junction bases with no gene match: 4. CDR1 LGHDT and CDR2 YNNKEL come from the germline V gene (reference sequence). DNA for the CDR3: TGTGCCAGCAGCCTTTTAGCGGGACATGAGCAGTTCTTC. Its protein is CASSLLAGHEQFF.

The genes are TRBV5-1 and TRBJ2-3; D not certain. V was trimmed by 5 bases and J by 2 bases, leaving 9 bases between them. Germline V gives CDR1 SGHRS, CDR2 YFSETQ. This CDR3 spans 13 amino acids. CDR3 DNA: TGCGCCAGCAGTTCTCTTCCCACAGATACGCAGTATTTT. Translated: CASSSLPTDTQYF. Supplemented by reference TRBV5-1 and TRBJ2-3, the full variable domain reads KAGVTQTPRYLIKTRGQQVTLSCSPISGHRSVSWYQQTPGQGLQFLFEYFSETQRNKGNFPGRFSGRQFSNSRSEMNVSTLELGDSALYLCASSSLPTDTQYFGPGTRLTVL.

The J gene is TRBJ2-7, the V gene TRBV11-2; 9 bases line up with TRBD2. With V trimmed by 3 bases and J by 4 bases, 7 bases remained unmatched. This CDR3 is built from 15 residues. Germline V gene lookup returns CDR1 SGHAT and CDR2 FQNNGV. The CDR3 sequence is CASSFRLAGTYEQYF. The CDR3 DNA sequence: TGTGCCAGCAGCTTTAGGCTAGCGGGAACATACGAGCAGTACTTC.

J is TRBJ1-1 and V is TRBV7-9; D may be TRBD1 (5 bases). CDR1 and CDR2 (germline): SEHNR, FQNEAQ (reference sequence). CDR3 length: 12 residues. V shed 1 base and J shed 8 bases, with 8 bases lying between them. Here the CDR3 reads CASSLVSGEAFF. CDR3 nucleotides: TGTGCCAGCAGCTTAGTATCAGGGGAAGCTTTCTTT. Complete variable domain (other parts from reference TRBV7-9 and TRBJ1-1): DTGVSQNPRHKITKRGQNVTFRCDPISEHNRLYWYRQTLGQGPEFLTYFQNEAQLEKSRLLSDRFSAERPKGSFSTLEIQRTEQGDSAMYLCASSLVSGEAFFGQGTRLTVV.

This sequence joins TRBV5-1 and TRBJ2-2, with D possibly TRBD2 on 5 matching bases. This CDR3 is built from 14 residues. Trimming stripped 2 bases from V and 1 base from J, with 6 bases between. Germline V gives CDR1 SGHRS, CDR2 YFSETQ. CDR3 coding DNA: TGCGCCAGCAGCTTTGAGGGGAACACCGGGGAGCTGTTTTTT. It is translated as CASSFEGNTGELFF.

The genes are TRBV5-1 and TRBJ2-5, with 7 positions matching TRBD1. In germline, CDR1 is SGHRS, CDR2 YFSETQ. The V and J ends lost 4 bases and 5 bases, in that order; junction bases with no gene match: 11. The CDR3 covers 15 residues. CDR3 amino acids: CASSLVPDRVETQYF. The CDR3 coding sequence is TGCGCCAGCAGCCTCGTTCCTGACAGGGTGGAGACCCAGTACTTC.

The chain combines TRBV10-3 with TRBJ2-3; 12 nucleotides line up with TRBD2. The ends lost 8 bases at V and 0 bases at J; junction bases unmatched: 18. The CDR3 has 20 residues. CDR1 and CDR2 from the germline V gene are ENHRY and SYGVKD. CDR3 loop: CAISAPGLRTSGDSTDTQYF. Here the CDR3 DNA reads TGTGCCATCTCAGCTCCAGGACTGAGGACTAGCGGGGATAGCACAGATACGCAGTATTTT.

The V gene is TRBV12-5, the J gene TRBJ2-5; 7 bases map to TRBD2. Germline CDR1 reads LGHNT; CDR2 reads FRNRAP. Germline trimming cut 4 bases from V and 9 bases from J; bases unmatched to any gene: 23. CDR3 length: 18 residues. The CDR3 nucleotides read TGTGCTAGTGGTTCCTTACAGACTAGCTTCTCCCAGGCGGGGTCCCAGTACTTC. Translation: CASGSLQTSFSQAGSQYF.

J is TRBJ1-1 and V is TRBV7-8; D is unresolved. The V and J ends lost 3 bases and 8 bases respectively, with 13 bases between them. Germline CDR1 and CDR2: SGHVS and FQNEAQ. The CDR3 is made up of 13 amino acids. The chain's CDR3 is CASSLGDTREAFF. DNA for the CDR3: TGTGCCAGCAGCTTGGGAGACACAAGAGAAGCTTTCTTT.

V gene TRBV6-4 combines with J gene TRBJ2-6, with 9 bases matching TRBD1. V dropped 5 bases and J dropped 3; count of bases not matched to a gene: 5. The CDR3 spans 16 residues. Germline V lookup: CDR1 MRHNA, CDR2 SNTAGT. CDR3 amino acids: CASSPGQGSGANVLTF. The CDR3 nucleotides are TGTGCCAGCAGTCCGGGACAGGGAAGTGGGGCCAACGTCCTGACTTTC.

This clone was picked up many times. The chain combines TRBV3-1 (or the pseudogene TRBV3-2) with TRBJ2-7; D unresolved. Trimming took 4 bases from V and 3 from J, leaving 13 bases between them. The CDR3 runs 14 residues. Germline V gene sequence: CDR1 LGHDT, CDR2 YNNKEL (reference sequence). CDR3 sequence: CASSRSLPGYEQYF. The CDR3 DNA is TGTGCCAGCAGCCGTTCCCTCCCGGGCTACGAGCAGTACTTC.

The V gene is TRBV2, the J gene TRBJ2-7, with 10 positions matching TRBD2. Germline CDR1 SNHLY, CDR2 FYNNEI. CDR3 size: 17 residues. After removal of 0 bases from V and 1 base from J, the junction contained 6 bases not matched to a gene. The chain's CDR3 is CASSEALLAGGSYEQYF. The CDR3 DNA reads TGTGCCAGCAGTGAAGCGCTGTTAGCGGGAGGTTCCTACGAGCAGTACTTC.

The rearrangement links TRBV2 to TRBJ2-6, with a tentative D call TRBD1 (5 bases). The CDR3 has 16 residues. Germline V gene sequence: CDR1 SNHLY, CDR2 FYNNEI. V was pared by 3 bases and J by 4 bases, with 13 bases between. CDR3 protein: CASSEDGAAGANVLTF. The CDR3 coding sequence is TGTGCCAGCAGTGAGGATGGGGCGGCGGGGGCCAACGTCCTGACTTTC.

V and J are TRBV7-9 and TRBJ1-2, with 7 nucleotides matching TRBD1. Germline V gene sequence: CDR1 SEHNR, CDR2 FQNEAQ (reference sequence). This CDR3 contains 13 residues. The V and J ends lost 1 base and 6 bases, in that order; junction bases with no gene match: 2. The CDR3 DNA reads TGTGCCAGCAGCTTAGAGGGGGCACATGGCTACACCTTC. Translation: CASSLEGAHGYTF. Full variable domain (outside the CDR3, taken from reference TRBV7-9 and TRBJ1-2): DTGVSQNPRHKITKRGQNVTFRCDPISEHNRLYWYRQTLGQGPEFLTYFQNEAQLEKSRLLSDRFSAERPKGSFSTLEIQRTEQGDSAMYLCASSLEGAHGYTFGSGTRLTVV.